This T cell receptor beta chain appears in the sequencing data of a study of siplizumab effects on memory and regulatory T cells (dated by TCRdb to between 2018 and 2020). Study-level background: The study examined how the anti-CD2 antibody siplizumab affects alloreactive T-cell subsets in allogeneic mixed lymphocyte reactions built from human PBMCs.

To prepare the library, the immunoSEQ multiplex PCR assay was applied. The deep sequencing platform assayed around 94,000 TCR templates per sample. Genomic DNA extracted from sorted T cells was the material used for TCRbeta CDR3 sequencing. In the source study's methods: The R programming language was used for clonal analysis of the TCRbeta CDR3 data. Unstimulated samples were compared with post-reaction CFSE-low samples to define alloreactive CD4+ and CD8+ clones. Alloreactive CD4+ clones were assigned to regulatory or non-regulatory origin by matching sequences to sorted unstimulated Treg and non-Treg repertoires. The table comes from immuneACCESS by way of TCRdb, which keeps in-frame sequences with V and J called. Part of the clones is missing from these tables; in studies checked, under half for an unresolved V gene and the rest for unknown reasons. Clonal size and the V and J genes are those of that table, whereas D and trimming came from the DNA. Within this sample are approximately 60,000 clones, with approximately 79% of them counted one time only. 0.4% to 0.45% of the sample rests with the top ten.

Unstimulated CD4+ memory cells were also sequenced in three donor pairs, together with CD4+ naive, CD8+ TEMRA, CD8+ naive and CD8+ effector memory subsets. Sorted unstimulated T cells, along with proliferating T cells recovered from mixed lymphocyte reactions, underwent TCRbeta CDR3 sequencing. Fresh whole blood from approximately 9 HLA-typed healthy donors was used to isolate PBMCs. A note on this clone: The antigen it recognizes is unknown. No much larger clonotype is one base removed from it; base qualities were not supplied.

General study outcomes and caveats: Sequences below about 10^-5 frequency were poorly captured, so only a minor fraction of alloreactive clones could be mapped to unstimulated subsets. Unstimulated naive T cells appeared more diverse than memory T cells, and naive cells seemed to contribute substantially to the alloresponse. Whether proliferating Tregs from siplizumab cultures were suppressive was not functionally confirmed. Roughly 80-95% of proliferating CD4+ or CD8+ clones could not be assigned a naive or memory phenotype. Of the alloreactive CD4+ clones that could be mapped, the Treg-derived share averaged around 70% with siplizumab compared with around 27% in control reactions. Siplizumab significantly reduced the cumulative frequency of alloreactive sequences traceable to unstimulated CD4+ memory T cells.

V is shortened by 0 bases, J by 7 bases, and the region joining them spans 12 bases. Including cysteine and phenylalanine, the CDR3 has 15 amino acids. CDR3 DNA is the only sequence kept; it has 45 bases, read in frame from the first base. CDR1 MRHNA and CDR2 SNTAGT are derived from the germline V gene. The sequence was obtained from a human donor in good health. The sequenced sample was memory CD4+ T cells sorted from blood. The cell subset or site label on this specimen signifies: unstimulated CD4+ memory T cells. This chain is built from TRBV6-4 and TRBJ1-4; the D gene is possibly TRBD1, with 6 bases matching. The nucleotides are TGTGCCAGCAGTGACTCAGGCACAGGGAGTGAAAAACTGTTTTTT. The resulting protein is CASSDSGTGSEKLFF.